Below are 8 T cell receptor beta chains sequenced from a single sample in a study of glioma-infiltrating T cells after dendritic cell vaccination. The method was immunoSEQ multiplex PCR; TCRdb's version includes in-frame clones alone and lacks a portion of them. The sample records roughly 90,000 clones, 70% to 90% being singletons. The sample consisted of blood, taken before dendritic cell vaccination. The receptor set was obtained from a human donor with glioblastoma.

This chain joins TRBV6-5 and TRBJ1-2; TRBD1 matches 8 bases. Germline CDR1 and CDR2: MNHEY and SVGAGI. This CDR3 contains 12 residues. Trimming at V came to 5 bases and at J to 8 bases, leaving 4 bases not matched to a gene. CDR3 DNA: TGTGCCAGCAGTGACAGGGGATGGGGCTACACCTTC. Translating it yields CASSDRGWGYTF.

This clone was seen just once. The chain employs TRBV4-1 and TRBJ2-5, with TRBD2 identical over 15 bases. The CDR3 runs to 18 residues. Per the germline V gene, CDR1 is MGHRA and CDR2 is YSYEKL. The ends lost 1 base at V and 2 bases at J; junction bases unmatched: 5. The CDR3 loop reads CASSQAGLAGGFQETQYF. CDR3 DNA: TGCGCCAGCAGCCAAGCGGGACTAGCGGGGGGCTTTCAAGAGACCCAGTACTTC.

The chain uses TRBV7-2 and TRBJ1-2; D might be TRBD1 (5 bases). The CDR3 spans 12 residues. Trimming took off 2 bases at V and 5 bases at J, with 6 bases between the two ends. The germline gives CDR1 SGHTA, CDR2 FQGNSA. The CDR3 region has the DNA TGTGCCAGCAGCTTACAGGGTTATGGCTACACCTTC. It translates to CASSLQGYGYTF.

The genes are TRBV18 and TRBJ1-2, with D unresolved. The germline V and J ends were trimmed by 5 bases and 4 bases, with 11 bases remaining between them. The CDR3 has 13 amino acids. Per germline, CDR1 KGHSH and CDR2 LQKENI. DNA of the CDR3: TGTGCCAGCTCAGCCTACTCAACCTATGGCTACACCTTC. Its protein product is CASSAYSTYGYTF.

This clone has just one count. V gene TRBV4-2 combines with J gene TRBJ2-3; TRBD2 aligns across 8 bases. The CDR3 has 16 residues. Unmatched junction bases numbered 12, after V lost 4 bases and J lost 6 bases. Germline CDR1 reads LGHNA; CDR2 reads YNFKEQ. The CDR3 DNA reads TGTGCCAGCAGCCCAACCGGAGCGGGAGAGGTCGATACGCAGTATTTT. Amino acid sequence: CASSPTGAGEVDTQYF.

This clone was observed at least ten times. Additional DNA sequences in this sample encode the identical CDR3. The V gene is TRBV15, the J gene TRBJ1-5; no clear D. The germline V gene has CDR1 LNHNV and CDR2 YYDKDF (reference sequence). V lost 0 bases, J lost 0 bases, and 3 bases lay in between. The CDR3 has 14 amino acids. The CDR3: CATSRDSSNQPQHF. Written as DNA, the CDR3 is TGTGCCACCAGCAGAGACAGTAGCAATCAGCCCCAGCATTTT.

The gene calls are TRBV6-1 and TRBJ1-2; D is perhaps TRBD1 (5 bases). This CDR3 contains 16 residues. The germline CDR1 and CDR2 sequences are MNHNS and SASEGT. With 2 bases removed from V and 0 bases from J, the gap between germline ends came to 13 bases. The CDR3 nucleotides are TGTGCCAGCAGTGAACCAGGGAAAACATCTAACTATGGCTACACCTTC. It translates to CASSEPGKTSNYGYTF.

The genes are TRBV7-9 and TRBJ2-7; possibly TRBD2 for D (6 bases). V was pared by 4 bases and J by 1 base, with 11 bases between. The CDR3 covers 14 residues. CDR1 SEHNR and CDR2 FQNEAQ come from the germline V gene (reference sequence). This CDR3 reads CASSSRDWSYEQYF. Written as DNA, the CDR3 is TGTGCCAGCAGCTCAAGGGACTGGTCCTACGAGCAGTACTTC.